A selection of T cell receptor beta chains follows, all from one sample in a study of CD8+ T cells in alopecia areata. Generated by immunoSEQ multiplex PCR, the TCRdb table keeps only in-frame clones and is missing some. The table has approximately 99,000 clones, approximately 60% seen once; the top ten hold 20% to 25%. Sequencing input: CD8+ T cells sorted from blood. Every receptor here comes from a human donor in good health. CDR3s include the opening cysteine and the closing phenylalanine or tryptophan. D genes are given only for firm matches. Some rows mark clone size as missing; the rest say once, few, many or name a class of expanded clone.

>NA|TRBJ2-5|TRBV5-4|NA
CASSLKGITQETQYF
TGTGCCAGCAGCTTGAAGGGAATAACGCAAGAGACCCAGTACTTC
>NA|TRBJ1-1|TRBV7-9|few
CASSSNGGAEAFF
TGTGCCAGCAGCTCAAATGGGGGTGCTGAAGCTTTCTTT
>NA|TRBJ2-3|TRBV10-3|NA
CAISESGASTDTQYF
TGTGCCATCAGTGAGTCGGGGGCTAGCACAGATACGCAGTATTTT
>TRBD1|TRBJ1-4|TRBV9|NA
CASSVGGQINEKLFF
TGTGCCAGCAGCGTAGGGGGACAGATTAATGAAAAACTGTTTTTT
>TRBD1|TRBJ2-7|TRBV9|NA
CASSVGSGTGDYEQYF
TGTGCCAGCAGCGTAGGGTCCGGGACAGGGGACTACGAGCAGTACTTC
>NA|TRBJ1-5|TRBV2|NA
CASSAGFGNQPQHF
TGTGCCAGCAGTGCGGGGTTCGGCAATCAGCCCCAGCATTTT
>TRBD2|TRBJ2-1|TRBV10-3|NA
CAISVGGGSYNEQFF
TGTGCCATCAGTGTCGGGGGGGGCTCCTACAATGAGCAGTTCTTC
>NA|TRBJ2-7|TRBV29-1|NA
CSVDAGNSCEQYF
TGCAGCGTAGACGCAGGGAATAGCTGCGAGCAGTACTTC
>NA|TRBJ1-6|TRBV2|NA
CASSELLVPLHF
TGTGCCAGCAGTGAACTCCTCGTACCCCTCCACTTT
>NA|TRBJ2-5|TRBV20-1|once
CSAGLETQYF
TGCAGTGCAGGGTTAGAGACCCAGTACTTC
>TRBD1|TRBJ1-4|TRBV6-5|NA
CASTPRGSEKLFF
TGTGCCAGCACCCCCAGGGGGAGCGAAAAACTGTTTTTT
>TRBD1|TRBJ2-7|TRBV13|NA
CASSPRGQGASYF
TGTGCCAGCAGCCCAAGGGGACAGGGTGCAAGTTACTTC
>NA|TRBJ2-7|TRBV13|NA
CASSSGRSGYEQYF
TGTGCCAGCAGCTCGGGTAGGTCGGGGTACGAGCAGTACTTC
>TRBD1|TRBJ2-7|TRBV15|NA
CATGQGDYEQYF
TGTGCCACGGGACAGGGAGACTACGAGCAGTACTTC